What follows are 7 T cell receptor beta chains derived from one specimen sequenced in a study of blood T cell repertoires in COVID-19. Only in-frame clones appear in the TCRdb table, and some are missing; sequencing was by immunoSEQ multiplex PCR. The sample yields 40,000 to 50,000 clones, roughly nine tenths seen once. The specimen sequenced was peripheral blood. Source of these receptors: a man in his 70s with active COVID-19.

The chain employs TRBV5-6 and TRBJ1-2; D may be TRBD1 (5 bases). V was pared by 5 bases and J by 4 bases, with 12 bases between. Germline loops: CDR1 SGHDT, CDR2 YYEEEE. The CDR3 extends over 13 amino acids. The CDR3 nucleotides read TGTGCCAGCAGTCAGGACACGCTCTATGGCTACACCTTC. Translating gives CASSQDTLYGYTF.

The chain carries TRBV2 and TRBJ1-1, with D uncertain. V shed 5 bases and J shed 0 bases, with 13 bases lying between them. CDR1 and CDR2 from the germline V gene are SNHLY and FYNNEI. The CDR3 sequence is 15 residues long. This CDR3 is CASSLREPLNTEAFF. In DNA, the CDR3 is TGTGCCAGCAGTTTGAGGGAACCATTGAACACTGAAGCTTTCTTT.

The CDR3 coding sequence is TGTGCCAGCAGCTTAGGGGCAGCCCATAGCAATCAGCCCCAGCATTTT. It encodes CASSLGAAHSNQPQHF. The rearrangement joins TRBV11-2 to TRBJ1-5, with D hard to call. The CDR3 runs 16 residues. V gave up 1 base and J gave up 0 bases, with 10 bases separating them. Germline CDR1 SGHAT, CDR2 FQNNGV. The full variable domain, completed using reference TRBV11-2 and TRBJ1-5, is EAGVAQSPRYKIIEKRQSVAFWCNPISGHATLYWYQQILGQGPKLLIQFQNNGVVDDSQLPKDRFSAERLKGVDSTLKIQPAKLEDSAVYLCASSLGAAHSNQPQHFGDGTRLSIL.

Here the CDR3 DNA reads TGTGCCACCAGTGATTGGAGCGGGGGGTCCTACGAGCAGTACTTC. This sequence encodes CATSDWSGGSYEQYF. The chain carries TRBV24-1 and TRBJ2-7; TRBD2 matches at 9 bases. This CDR3 is built from 15 residues. Germline lookup yields CDR1 KGHDR and CDR2 SFDVKD. J gave up 1 base and V 2 bases, and 2 bases lay outside the gene matches.

V usage is TRBV5-1 and J usage is TRBJ1-1; D is perhaps TRBD1 (5 bases). Per the germline V gene, CDR1 is SGHRS and CDR2 is YFSETQ. The CDR3 spans 14 residues. Trimming cost V 1 base and J 2 bases, with 9 bases left between them. The CDR3 coding sequence is TGCGCCAGCAGCTTGACAGGCCCAAACACTGAAGCTTTCTTT. This encodes CASSLTGPNTEAFF. The full variable domain, rest sourced from reference TRBV5-1 and TRBJ1-1, is KAGVTQTPRYLIKTRGQQVTLSCSPISGHRSVSWYQQTPGQGLQFLFEYFSETQRNKGNFPGRFSGRQFSNSRSEMNVSTLELGDSALYLCASSLTGPNTEAFFGQGTRLTVV.

This clone occurred once. The V and J genes are TRBV28 and TRBJ2-1; 9 positions match TRBD1. From germline, CDR1 is MDHEN and CDR2 SYDVKM. This CDR3 has 13 residues. V dropped 8 bases and J dropped 6; count of bases not matched to a gene: 5. The CDR3 sequence: CASELQGANEQFF. DNA of the CDR3: TGTGCCAGCGAATTACAGGGGGCCAATGAGCAGTTCTTC. Full variable domain (missing parts from reference TRBV28 and TRBJ2-1): DVKVTQSSRYLVKRTGEKVFLECVQDMDHENMFWYRQDPGLGLRLIYFSYDVKMKEKGDIPEGYSVSREKKERFSLILESASTNQTSMYLCASELQGANEQFFGPGTRLTVL.

This chain joins TRBV25-1 and TRBJ1-1; no definite D call. The V end lost 6 bases, the J end lost 4 bases, and 12 bases lay between the germline ends. Germline V gene sequence: CDR1 MGHDK, CDR2 SYGVNS. This CDR3 comprises 13 residues. This chain's CDR3 is CASRYYESTEAFF. CDR3 nucleotides: TGTGCCAGCAGGTACTACGAGTCCACTGAAGCTTTCTTT.